This entry describes one TCR beta chain. The target of this receptor is not known. No per-base quality is available; no much larger clone lies one base away. This entry is derived from a study of cytomegalovirus exposure and HLA in healthy donors (dated by TCRdb to about 2017). Describing the broader study: In an earlier analysis of under 750 of the donors, 276 Gb of sequence data and 95 million to 130 million unique TCR beta sequences from about 190 million T cells were reported. Approximately 310 gigabases of sequencing data and approximately 93 million unique TCR sequences were included in an early release covering about 700 HLA-typed donors. Of the 300 to 450 genotyped donors, 81% were placed in the genetic ancestry cluster associated with self-reported Caucasian donors. The aim of the study was to test whether cataloging public T cell receptors could identify signatures of past pathogen exposure. The T cell repertoires of roughly 660 subjects were profiled by immunosequencing and related to cytomegalovirus serostatus. Along with the roughly 670-subject first cohort, a separate validation cohort of over a hundred different subjects was used. High-throughput TCR immunosequencing, statistical association of individual TCRs with disease status, and machine learning were combined to predict cytomegalovirus infection status. A later analysis re-analyzed previously published TCR beta repertoires from 650 to 800 donors and added high-resolution HLA genotyping to study TCR occurrence patterns. Rather than drawing on any new phenotypic data, the later analysis identified candidate immune exposures from TCR beta sequences and the way those sequences occurred across donors. An earlier analysis of 587 of the donors applied high-throughput TCR beta sequencing to assess whether each TCR beta V gene segment acted as functional or pseudogenic. Donor age, sex, ethnicity and CMV serostatus were compiled together with the repertoire data. A later genetic analysis used genome-wide SNP genotypes for about 60% of the roughly 670 donors, treating that subset as a discovery cohort. All discovery cohort repertoires had been generated using a single sequencing platform. Class I and class II HLA loci were covered by the typing at four-digit resolution. The number of typed donors differed by locus: roughly 629-630 for A, B, C, DRB1 and DQB1; some 500 for DQA1; 606 for DPA1; and approximately 450 for DPB1. Because of strong linkage in the cohort, roughly five DR-DQ haplotypes were treated as single units for association and clustering. Across some 400 genotyped donors of the cohort, an average of about 220,000 unique TCR beta nucleotide sequences per donor were sequenced, and roughly 18% of those sequences were non-productive.

Receptors were amplified or captured by the immunoSEQ multiplex PCR assay. A mixture of 60 forward primers for TCR Vbeta segments and 13 reverse primers for TCR Jbeta segments was used in the multiplex PCR. The CDR3 region of rearranged TCR beta genes was amplified from genomic DNA with a multiplex PCR assay. The Illumina HiSeq System was used to sequence the amplified TCR beta libraries as 87-base-pair reads. The authors' pipeline ran thus. A later analysis tallied tens of millions of unique TCR beta chains across the 600 to 700 repertoires, and about 12 million of those chains were shared by two or more donors. Raw reads were error-corrected and collapsed into unique sequences by a nearest-neighbor algorithm in which closely related sequences were merged to remove PCR and sequencing errors. To assign V, D and J gene segments, CDR3 sequences were aligned to IMGT reference sequences. For a sequence to be retained, a match of at least six nucleotides was required to both a V gene segment and a J gene segment. Rearrangements were classified as productive when the CDR3 lacked stop codons and remained in frame with V and J, and all other rearrangements were classified as non-productive. Following IMGT convention, CDR3 was defined as the stretch from the second conserved V-encoded cysteine up to the conserved J-encoded phenylalanine. In an earlier analysis of some 550 of the donors, sequences lacking an unambiguous match to a single V gene segment were excluded. In an earlier analysis of almost 600 of the donors, a V segment was called functional when productive rearrangements were above 56.7%, and segregating when the standard deviation between donors exceeded 5%. A statistical classification framework was built to diagnose cytomegalovirus status from the catalog of TCR beta chain sequences. In a later analysis, TCR nucleotide sequences were compared against IMGT/GENE-DB human TR gene sequences so that V and J genes could be assigned. A later analysis assigned CDR3 sequences and most-parsimonious VDJ recombination scenarios with the TCRdist pipeline. A later analysis defined each TCR beta chain by its CDR3 amino acid sequence plus V-gene family, and excluded reads lacking a unique V-gene family. A later analysis removed roughly 590 highly shared, low-generation-probability nucleotide sequences to deal with suspected cross-contamination and a sequencing artifact. In a later analysis, a clonal expansion index for each public chain was calculated from normalized within-repertoire ranks of inferred template counts. In a later analysis, generation probabilities were computed with a VDJ recombination model fitted to out-of-frame rearrangements, and the resulting probabilities were checked against IGoR. In a later analysis, hypergeometric tests were used to score TCR-TCR, TCR-HLA and TCR-CMV co-occurrence, with a repertoire-size bias correction applied to TCR pairs. A later analysis estimated false discovery rates by permuting HLA or CMV assignments 20 times. In a later analysis, co-occurring TCRs were grouped with DBSCAN, and TCRdist sequence similarity was added when clustering was performed within HLA-allele-positive subsets. Repertoires with fewer than 30,000 or more than 120,000 public chains, plus five repertoires with anomalous nucleotide sharing, were excluded from co-occurrence clustering. In TCRdb, the immuneACCESS table is reduced to in-frame sequences with V and J assigned. These tables do not hold every clone; where another copy was compared, an unresolved V gene accounts for under half, and the others remain unexplained. The D gene and trimming were derived from the DNA, and the V and J assignments and clone size from that table. The sample records approximately 130,000 clones, 70% to 75% of which are singletons. The ten most abundant clones make up roughly 3.1% of the sample.

General findings and caveats noted by the study authors: Most TCR sequences were observed very rarely across donors, whereas some public TCRs were present in many individuals. HLA typing was unavailable for some donors at each locus, so association tests used only the typed subset. It was suggested by the authors that the approach could potentially be generalized to other disease states and immunological phenotypes. A further reported finding was that TCR beta sequences accurately predicted the HLA-A and HLA-B alleles for most subjects in the first cohort. Linkage disequilibrium might explain the correlated functional status among segregating V segments, but an unknown experimental factor could not be ruled out. For the cohort, immune exposure information was limited to CMV serostatus. The presence/absence analyses assumed that sequencing depth was roughly uniform across donors, and that assumption may not be true. An association between a missense DCLRE1C variant and V-gene and J-gene trimming of TCR beta chains was found in a later genetic analysis and replicated in an independent cohort. A cluster of highly shared sequence variants was judged likely to be a technical artifact of the sequencing pipeline. According to a later analysis, most CMV-associated TCR beta chains appeared to be HLA-restricted, and the HLA associations seemed to be driven largely by CMV exposure. The 87-base-pair reads could not distinguish some IMGT-functional V segments, including TRBV6-2 and TRBV6-3, so those segments were excluded. The classifier was reported to diagnose cytomegalovirus status with high specificity and sensitivity in both the original cohort and the validation cohort. This cohort had only TCR beta chains sequenced, and the lack of alpha or paired-chain data limited which features could be detected. A few of the identified cytomegalovirus-associated TCR beta chains were confirmed in vitro to be specific for cytomegalovirus antigens. A later analysis found that HLA-associated TCR beta chains were more clonally expanded and had lower generation probabilities than equally common non-associated chains. According to a later analysis, TCR association rates differed among HLA loci, with DRB1 alleles showing the most associated TCRs and HLA-C alleles showing the fewest. According to a later analysis, parvovirus B19, influenza, CMV and Epstein-Barr virus appeared linked to several top co-occurrence clusters. The study gave a list of over 150 TCR beta chains associated with cytomegalovirus. Compared with the roughly 700-donor mean, donors in an Asian-associated ancestry cluster had fewer N-insertions in productive TCRs, according to a later genetic analysis. Over 15 rarely observed V segments, including chromosome 9 orphons, were excluded from the earlier analysis of a few hundred of the donors because counts were too low. Assigning TCR associations to individual alleles was difficult when HLA alleles, especially DR and DQ, strongly co-occurred. In an earlier analysis of approximately 600 of the donors, most TCR beta V segments were observed in productive rearrangements about 87% or about 30% of the time, broadly matching IMGT annotations. In a later analysis, about 17,000 TCR beta sequences were associated with specific HLA alleles at a false discovery rate of 0.05.

In total, approximately 690 healthy bone marrow donors made up the cohort. At the time of sampling, all cohort members were nominally healthy, though unrecorded immune exposures were likely present. The donor tested CMV seronegative and was one of the 352 seronegative cohort members. A peripheral blood sample was collected from each donor, and TCR beta sequencing was performed on peripheral blood mononuclear cells. The Qiagen DNeasy Blood Extraction Kit was used to extract genomic DNA from the blood cell samples. In the germline V gene, CDR1 corresponds to SGHRS and CDR2 to YFSETQ. From the cysteine through the phenylalanine, the CDR3 covers 15 amino acids. The only DNA kept is the CDR3, 45 bases in frame from the first base. V and J lose 4 bases and 4 bases, and a span of 18 bases separates them.

The sequenced sample consisted of PBMCs. The chain was built from TRBV5-1 and TRBJ2-7; the D region possibly corresponds to TRBD1 (6 bases align). The sequence derives from a man aged 25 to 40 in good health and CMV-seronegative. The nucleotide sequence reads as follows: TGCGCCAGCAGCCTGGGGACATCACTGGAGTACGAGCAGTACTTC. This yields the protein CASSLGTSLEYEQYF. The CDR3 plus the reference TRBV5-1 and TRBJ2-7 genes for the other parts give the full variable domain: KAGVTQTPRYLIKTRGQQVTLSCSPISGHRSVSWYQQTPGQGLQFLFEYFSETQRNKGNFPGRFSGRQFSNSRSEMNVSTLELGDSALYLCASSLGTSLEYEQYFGPGTRLTVT.